Listed below are T cell receptor beta chains from one sample, sequenced in a study of blood T cell repertoires in COVID-19. Assay used: immunoSEQ multiplex PCR; TCRdb lists only in-frame clones, some missing. The data show tens of thousands of clones, 85% to 90% seen once. Sequencing was performed on peripheral blood. These receptors were taken from a human donor in a cohort sampled during active COVID-19. Each CDR3 is given with its conserved first and last residue. The order of the fields is J gene, D gene, clone size, V gene, CDR3 protein, CDR3 DNA. A D gene is named only where the DNA matches it firmly. The size entry is marked missing in some rows and otherwise reads once, few, many or a size class.

j_gene: TRBJ2-1; d_gene: TRBD1; abundance: NA; v_gene: TRBV5-1; CDR3aa: CASSLVQGAKSNEQFF; CDR3nt: TGCGCCAGCAGCTTGGTGCAGGGGGCGAAATCCAATGAGCAGTTCTTC
j_gene: TRBJ1-5; d_gene: NA; abundance: NA; v_gene: TRBV28; CDR3aa: CASSPSGRGGFGNQPQHF; CDR3nt: TGTGCCAGCAGTCCCTCGGGGAGGGGGGGGTTTGGCAATCAGCCCCAGCATTTT
j_gene: TRBJ1-1; d_gene: NA; abundance: few; v_gene: TRBV11-2; CDR3aa: CASSYAGPKMTEAFF; CDR3nt: TGTGCCAGCAGCTACGCAGGGCCAAAAATGACTGAAGCTTTCTTT
j_gene: TRBJ1-5; d_gene: NA; abundance: NA; v_gene: TRBV5-4; CDR3aa: CASSLASGDSNQPQHF; CDR3nt: TGTGCCAGCAGCTTGGCCTCGGGAGATAGCAATCAGCCCCAGCATTTT
j_gene: TRBJ2-1; d_gene: NA; abundance: NA; v_gene: TRBV19; CDR3aa: CASSIGLLYNEQFF; CDR3nt: TGTGCCAGTAGTATAGGACTCCTATACAATGAGCAGTTCTTC
j_gene: TRBJ1-1; d_gene: NA; abundance: NA; v_gene: TRBV28; CDR3aa: CASEDRIPEAFF; CDR3nt: TGTGCCAGCGAAGACAGAATCCCTGAAGCTTTCTTT
j_gene: TRBJ1-4; d_gene: TRBD1; abundance: NA; v_gene: TRBV28; CDR3aa: CASRTGTANEKLFF; CDR3nt: TGTGCCAGCAGGACCGGGACAGCTAATGAAAAACTGTTTTTT
j_gene: TRBJ2-1; d_gene: NA; abundance: NA; v_gene: TRBV9; CDR3aa: CASSVELDEQFF; CDR3nt: TGTGCCAGCAGCGTAGAATTAGATGAGCAGTTCTTC
j_gene: TRBJ2-7; d_gene: NA; abundance: NA; v_gene: TRBV19; CDR3aa: CASSAPLTGTPSYEQYF; CDR3nt: TGTGCCAGTAGTGCCCCCCTGACCGGGACACCTTCCTACGAGCAGTACTTC
j_gene: TRBJ2-2; d_gene: TRBD1; abundance: once; v_gene: TRBV6-5; CDR3aa: CASSIQGVTGELFF; CDR3nt: TGTGCCAGCAGTATCCAGGGGGTTACCGGGGAGCTGTTTTTT
j_gene: TRBJ1-1; d_gene: NA; abundance: NA; v_gene: TRBV5-1; CDR3aa: CASSSPGTEAFF; CDR3nt: TGCGCCAGCAGCTCCCCCGGCACTGAAGCTTTCTTT
j_gene: TRBJ1-2; d_gene: TRBD1; abundance: NA; v_gene: TRBV2; CDR3aa: CASSEAFQGAGGYTF; CDR3nt: TGTGCCAGCAGTGAAGCGTTTCAGGGGGCGGGTGGCTACACCTTC
j_gene: TRBJ1-2; d_gene: TRBD1; abundance: NA; v_gene: TRBV6-2/TRBV6-3; CDR3aa: CASSYGTAILYGYTF; CDR3nt: TGTGCCAGCAGTTACGGGACAGCGATTCTGTATGGCTACACCTTC
j_gene: TRBJ2-7; d_gene: TRBD1; abundance: NA; v_gene: TRBV6-5; CDR3aa: CASSDDRVSYEQYF; CDR3nt: TGTGCCAGCAGCGACGACAGGGTCTCTTACGAGCAGTACTTC
j_gene: TRBJ2-6; d_gene: TRBD1; abundance: NA; v_gene: TRBV7-9; CDR3aa: CASSLEAGGFGANVLTF; CDR3nt: TGTGCCAGCAGCTTAGAGGCAGGGGGTTTTGGGGCCAACGTCCTGACTTTC
j_gene: TRBJ1-2; d_gene: TRBD1; abundance: NA; v_gene: TRBV11-2; CDR3aa: CASSLLTGAPLGGYTF; CDR3nt: TGTGCCAGCAGCTTATTAACAGGGGCCCCCTTGGGAGGCTACACCTTC
j_gene: TRBJ1-1; d_gene: NA; abundance: NA; v_gene: TRBV28; CDR3aa: CASSSPLGGLNTEAFF; CDR3nt: TGTGCCAGCAGTTCCCCCTTGGGGGGGTTGAACACTGAAGCTTTCTTT
j_gene: TRBJ2-7; d_gene: TRBD2; abundance: NA; v_gene: TRBV29-1; CDR3aa: CSARRTSGAYEQYF; CDR3nt: TGCAGCGCCCGAAGGACTAGCGGGGCTTACGAGCAGTACTTC
j_gene: TRBJ1-4; d_gene: NA; abundance: NA; v_gene: TRBV6-1; CDR3aa: CASSERGRDEKLFF; CDR3nt: TGTGCCAGCAGTGAAAGGGGCAGGGATGAAAAACTGTTTTTT
j_gene: TRBJ2-7; d_gene: TRBD2; abundance: NA; v_gene: TRBV3-1/TRBV3-2; CDR3aa: CASSLSGSFYEQYF; CDR3nt: TGTGCCAGCAGCCTTAGCGGGAGTTTCTACGAGCAGTACTTC
j_gene: TRBJ2-3; d_gene: TRBD1; abundance: NA; v_gene: TRBV9; CDR3aa: CASSEQGAPDTQYF; CDR3nt: TGTGCCAGCAGCGAACAGGGGGCCCCAGATACGCAGTATTTT
j_gene: TRBJ1-1; d_gene: NA; abundance: NA; v_gene: TRBV5-1; CDR3aa: CASSGGAATLNTEAFF; CDR3nt: TGCGCCAGCAGCGGTGGGGCAGCCACACTGAACACTGAAGCTTTCTTT
j_gene: TRBJ2-7; d_gene: NA; abundance: NA; v_gene: TRBV28; CDR3aa: CASSLQTVGRDEQYF; CDR3nt: TGTGCCAGCAGTTTACAGACCGTCGGCCGGGACGAGCAGTACTTC
j_gene: TRBJ2-5; d_gene: NA; abundance: NA; v_gene: TRBV29-1; CDR3aa: CSALLGGETQYF; CDR3nt: TGCAGCGCTCTACTAGGAGGGGAGACCCAGTACTTC
j_gene: TRBJ2-3; d_gene: NA; abundance: NA; v_gene: TRBV3-1/TRBV3-2; CDR3aa: CASSPIPGDTQYF; CDR3nt: TGTGCCAGCAGCCCCATACCGGGAGATACGCAGTATTTT
j_gene: TRBJ2-7; d_gene: TRBD2; abundance: NA; v_gene: TRBV5-6; CDR3aa: CASSLGRREKRPEQYF; CDR3nt: TGTGCCAGCAGCTTGGGTAGGCGGGAGAAGCGGCCCGAGCAGTACTTC
j_gene: TRBJ2-7; d_gene: NA; abundance: NA; v_gene: TRBV7-2; CDR3aa: CASSFGGTPYEQYF; CDR3nt: TGTGCCAGCAGCTTTGGTGGGACACCCTACGAGCAGTACTTC
j_gene: TRBJ2-5; d_gene: TRBD2; abundance: NA; v_gene: TRBV5-4; CDR3aa: CASSKGLADQETQYF; CDR3nt: TGTGCCAGCAGCAAGGGACTAGCGGACCAAGAGACCCAGTACTTC
j_gene: TRBJ1-3; d_gene: NA; abundance: NA; v_gene: TRBV11-2; CDR3aa: CASSKTGSSGNTIYF; CDR3nt: TGTGCCAGCAGCAAAACAGGGAGCTCTGGAAACACCATATATTTT
j_gene: TRBJ2-2; d_gene: NA; abundance: NA; v_gene: TRBV5-6; CDR3aa: CASSFQGTGELFF; CDR3nt: TGTGCCAGCAGTTTCCAGGGAACCGGGGAGCTGTTTTTT
j_gene: TRBJ1-2; d_gene: NA; abundance: NA; v_gene: TRBV10-1; CDR3aa: CASSESRLYGYTF; CDR3nt: TGCGCCAGCAGTGAGTCAAGACTCTATGGCTACACCTTC
j_gene: TRBJ1-2; d_gene: NA; abundance: NA; v_gene: TRBV19; CDR3aa: CASIPSGRGANYGYTF; CDR3nt: TGTGCCAGTATCCCCTCAGGGCGGGGAGCTAACTATGGCTACACCTTC
j_gene: TRBJ2-1; d_gene: TRBD2; abundance: NA; v_gene: TRBV19; CDR3aa: CASSLRLAGLYNEQFF; CDR3nt: TGTGCCAGTAGTCTCCGGCTAGCGGGACTATACAATGAGCAGTTCTTC
j_gene: TRBJ2-3; d_gene: TRBD2; abundance: NA; v_gene: TRBV18; CDR3aa: CASLLAGNTDTQYF; CDR3nt: TGTGCCAGCTTACTAGCGGGGAACACAGATACGCAGTATTTT
j_gene: TRBJ2-7; d_gene: TRBD2; abundance: NA; v_gene: TRBV7-8; CDR3aa: CASSLAEASGNGEQYF; CDR3nt: TGTGCCAGCAGCTTAGCGGAGGCTAGCGGGAACGGCGAGCAGTACTTC
j_gene: TRBJ2-1; d_gene: TRBD2; abundance: NA; v_gene: TRBV6-5; CDR3aa: CASTTGGAYEQFF; CDR3nt: TGTGCCAGCACGACCGGGGGGGCATATGAGCAGTTCTTC
j_gene: TRBJ1-1; d_gene: TRBD1; abundance: NA; v_gene: TRBV7-9; CDR3aa: CASSSPGTGLNTEAFF; CDR3nt: TGTGCCAGCAGCTCCCCCGGGACAGGGCTGAACACTGAAGCTTTCTTT
j_gene: TRBJ2-1; d_gene: TRBD2; abundance: NA; v_gene: TRBV19; CDR3aa: CASIAGGSSYNEQFF; CDR3nt: TGTGCCAGTATTGCGGGAGGCAGCTCCTACAATGAGCAGTTCTTC
j_gene: TRBJ2-3; d_gene: TRBD1; abundance: NA; v_gene: TRBV20-1; CDR3aa: CSASGRGRADTQYF; CDR3nt: TGCAGTGCTAGTGGCAGGGGGCGAGCAGATACGCAGTATTTT
j_gene: TRBJ2-1; d_gene: NA; abundance: few; v_gene: TRBV5-1; CDR3aa: CASSAAIYNEQFF; CDR3nt: TGCGCCAGCAGCGCGGCTATTTACAATGAGCAGTTCTTC
j_gene: TRBJ1-2; d_gene: TRBD1; abundance: NA; v_gene: TRBV6-4; CDR3aa: CASSDPGQGMDGYTF; CDR3nt: TGTGCCAGCAGTGACCCGGGACAGGGTATGGATGGCTACACCTTC
j_gene: TRBJ1-1; d_gene: TRBD1; abundance: NA; v_gene: TRBV5-5; CDR3aa: CASSYGQGEAFF; CDR3nt: TGTGCCAGCAGCTACGGACAGGGTGAAGCTTTCTTT
j_gene: TRBJ2-5; d_gene: TRBD2; abundance: NA; v_gene: TRBV28; CDR3aa: CASSSPGLAGGWQETQYF; CDR3nt: TGTGCCAGCAGTTCTCCGGGACTAGCGGGAGGGTGGCAAGAGACCCAGTACTTC